This T cell receptor beta chain originates from a study of T cell responses to AZD1222 COVID-19 vaccine. Study findings and constraints: Reportedly, nearly half of unique spike TCRs recognized epitopes outside B.1.351/B.1.1.7 mutations. Baseline serostatus was positive in only six or seven AZD1222 recipients. It was only after the peak T cell response that any repertoires were sampled. Mapped onto spike, vaccine-associated CD4 TCRs spanned it and were dominant at 160-218 and 743-854.

Points on this clone: Its antigen remains unknown.

Generated by immunoSEQ multiplex PCR, the TCRdb table keeps only in-frame clones and is missing some. The data show about 160,000 clones, about nine tenths seen once. The source was peripheral blood, collected on day 0 of AZD1222 vaccination. This TCR came from an adult in good health.

In DNA, the CDR3 is TGTGCCAGCAGCTACCATGGACAGGCCCCCTACAATGAGCAGTTCTTC. The encoded protein is CASSYHGQAPYNEQFF. The rearrangement joins TRBV11-1 to TRBJ2-1; 7 bases align to TRBD1. The V and J ends lost 4 bases and 2 bases, in that order; junction bases with no gene match: 8. Germline V CDR1 and CDR2: SGHAT, FQDESV (reference sequence). This CDR3 contains 16 residues.